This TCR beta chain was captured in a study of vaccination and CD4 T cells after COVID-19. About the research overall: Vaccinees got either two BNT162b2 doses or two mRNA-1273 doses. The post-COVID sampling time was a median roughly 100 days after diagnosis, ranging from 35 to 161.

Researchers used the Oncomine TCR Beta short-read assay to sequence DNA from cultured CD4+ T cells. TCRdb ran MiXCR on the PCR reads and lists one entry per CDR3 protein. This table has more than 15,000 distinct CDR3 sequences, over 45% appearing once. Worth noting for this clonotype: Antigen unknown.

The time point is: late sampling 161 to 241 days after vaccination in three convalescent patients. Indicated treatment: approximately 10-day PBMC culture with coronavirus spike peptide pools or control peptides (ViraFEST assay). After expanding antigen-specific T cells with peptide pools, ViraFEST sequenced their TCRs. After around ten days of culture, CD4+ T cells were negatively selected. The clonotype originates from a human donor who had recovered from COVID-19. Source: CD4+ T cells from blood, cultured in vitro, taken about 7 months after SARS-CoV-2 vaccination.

CDR3 in amino acids: CASSLYGSGILETQYF. CDR3 nucleotides: TGTGCCAGCAGCTTATACGGTAGCGGGATCCTAGAGACCCAGTACTTC. The chain is built from TRBV7-3 and TRBJ2-5, with TRBD2 identical over 8 bases. Trimming removed 2 bases from V and 4 bases from J; junction bases left unmatched: 9. In germline, CDR1 is SGHTA, CDR2 FQGTGA. The CDR3 is made up of 16 amino acids.